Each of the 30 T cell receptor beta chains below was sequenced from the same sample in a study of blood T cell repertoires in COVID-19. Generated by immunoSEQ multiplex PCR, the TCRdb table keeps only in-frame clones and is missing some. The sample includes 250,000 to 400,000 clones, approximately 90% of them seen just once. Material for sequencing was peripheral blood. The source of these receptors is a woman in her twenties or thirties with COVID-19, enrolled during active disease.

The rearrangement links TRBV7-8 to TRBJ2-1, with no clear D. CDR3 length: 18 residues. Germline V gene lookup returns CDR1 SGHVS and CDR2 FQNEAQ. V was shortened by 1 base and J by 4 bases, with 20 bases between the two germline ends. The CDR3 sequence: CASSLVVFETLAYNEQFF. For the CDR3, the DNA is TGTGCCAGCAGCTTAGTAGTTTTTGAGACACTGGCTTACAATGAGCAGTTCTTC.

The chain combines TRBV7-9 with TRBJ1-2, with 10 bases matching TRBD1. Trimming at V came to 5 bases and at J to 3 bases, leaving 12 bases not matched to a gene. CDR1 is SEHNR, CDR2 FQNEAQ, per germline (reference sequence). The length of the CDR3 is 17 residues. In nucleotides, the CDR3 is TGTGCCAGCAGCCTCGGACAGGGGGGCACGGTTTACTATGGCTACACCTTC. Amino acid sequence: CASSLGQGGTVYYGYTF.

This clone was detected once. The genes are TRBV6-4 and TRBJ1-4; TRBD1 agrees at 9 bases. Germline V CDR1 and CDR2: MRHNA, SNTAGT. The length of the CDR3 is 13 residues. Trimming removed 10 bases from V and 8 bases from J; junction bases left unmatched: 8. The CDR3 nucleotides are TGTGCCAATCCGGACAGGGGACCGGAAAAACTGTTTTTT. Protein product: CANPDRGPEKLFF.

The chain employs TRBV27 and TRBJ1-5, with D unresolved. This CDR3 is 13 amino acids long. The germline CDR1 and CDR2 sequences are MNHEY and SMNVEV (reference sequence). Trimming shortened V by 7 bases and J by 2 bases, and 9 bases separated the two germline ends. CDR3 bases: TGTGCCAGCACCGGTGGTGGCAATCAGCCCCAGCATTTT. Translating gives CASTGGGNQPQHF.

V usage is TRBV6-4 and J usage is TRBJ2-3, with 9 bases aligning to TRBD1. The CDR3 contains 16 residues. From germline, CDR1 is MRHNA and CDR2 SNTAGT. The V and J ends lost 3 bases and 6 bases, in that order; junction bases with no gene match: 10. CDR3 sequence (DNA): TGTGCCAGCAGTGAAATGGGGACAGGGAACACGGATACGCAGTATTTT. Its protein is CASSEMGTGNTDTQYF.

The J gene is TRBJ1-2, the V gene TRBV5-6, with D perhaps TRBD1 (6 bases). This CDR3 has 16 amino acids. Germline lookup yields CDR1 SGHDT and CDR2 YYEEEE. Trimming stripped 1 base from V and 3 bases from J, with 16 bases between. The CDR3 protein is CASSLLGASGDYGYTF. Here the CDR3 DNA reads TGTGCCAGCAGCTTGTTGGGGGCGAGCGGTGACTATGGCTACACCTTC.

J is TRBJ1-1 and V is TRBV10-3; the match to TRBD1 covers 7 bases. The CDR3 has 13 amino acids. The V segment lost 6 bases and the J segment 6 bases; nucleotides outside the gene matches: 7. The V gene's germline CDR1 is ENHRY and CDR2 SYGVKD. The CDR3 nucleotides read TGTGCCATCAGGGGGACAGCGCTCCCTGAAGCTTTCTTT. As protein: CAIRGTALPEAFF.

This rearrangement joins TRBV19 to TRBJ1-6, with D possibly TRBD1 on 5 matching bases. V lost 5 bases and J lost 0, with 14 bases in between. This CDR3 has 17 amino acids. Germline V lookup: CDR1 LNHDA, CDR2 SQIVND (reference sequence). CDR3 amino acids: CASSGTTASSYNSPLHF. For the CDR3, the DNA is TGTGCCAGTAGTGGAACGACAGCGAGCTCCTATAATTCACCCCTCCACTTT.

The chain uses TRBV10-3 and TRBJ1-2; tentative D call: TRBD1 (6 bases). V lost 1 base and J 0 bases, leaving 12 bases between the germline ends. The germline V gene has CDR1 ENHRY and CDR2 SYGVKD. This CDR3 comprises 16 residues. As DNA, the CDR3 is TGTGCCATCAGTGAGTTACCAGGGGTATCTAACTATGGCTACACCTTC. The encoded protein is CAISELPGVSNYGYTF.

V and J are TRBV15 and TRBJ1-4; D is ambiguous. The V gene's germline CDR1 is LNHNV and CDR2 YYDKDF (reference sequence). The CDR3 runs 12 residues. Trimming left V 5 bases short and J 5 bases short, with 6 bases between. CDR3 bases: TGTGCCACCAGCCTTCTAAATGAAAAACTGTTTTTT. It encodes CATSLLNEKLFF. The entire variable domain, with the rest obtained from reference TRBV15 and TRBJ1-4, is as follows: DAMVIQNPRYQVTQFGKPVTLSCSQTLNHNVMYWYQQKSSQAPKLLFHYYDKDFNNEADTPDNFQSRRPNTSFCFLDIRSPGLGDTAMYLCATSLLNEKLFFGSGTQLSVL.

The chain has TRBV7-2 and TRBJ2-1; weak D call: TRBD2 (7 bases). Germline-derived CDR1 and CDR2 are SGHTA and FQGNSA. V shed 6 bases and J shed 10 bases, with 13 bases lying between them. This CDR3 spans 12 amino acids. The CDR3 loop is CASSPGGGEQFF. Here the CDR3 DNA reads TGTGCCAGCAGTCCTGGGGGGGGCGAGCAGTTCTTC.

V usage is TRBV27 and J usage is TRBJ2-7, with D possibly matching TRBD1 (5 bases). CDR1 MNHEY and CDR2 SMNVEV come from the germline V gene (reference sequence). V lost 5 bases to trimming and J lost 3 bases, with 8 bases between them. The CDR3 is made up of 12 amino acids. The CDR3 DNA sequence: TGTGCCAGCAGTCCAGGGCTCTACGAGCAGTACTTC. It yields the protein CASSPGLYEQYF.

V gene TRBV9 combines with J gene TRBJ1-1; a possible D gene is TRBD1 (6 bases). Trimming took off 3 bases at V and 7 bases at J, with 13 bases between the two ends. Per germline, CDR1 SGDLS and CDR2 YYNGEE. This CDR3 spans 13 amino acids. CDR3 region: CASSAQGNGEAFF. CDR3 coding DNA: TGTGCCAGCAGCGCTCAGGGGAATGGTGAAGCTTTCTTT. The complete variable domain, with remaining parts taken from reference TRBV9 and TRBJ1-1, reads DSGVTQTPKHLITATGQRVTLRCSPRSGDLSVYWYQQSLDQGLQFLIQYYNGEERAKGNILERFSAQQFPDLHSELNLSSLELGDSALYFCASSAQGNGEAFFGQGTRLTVV.

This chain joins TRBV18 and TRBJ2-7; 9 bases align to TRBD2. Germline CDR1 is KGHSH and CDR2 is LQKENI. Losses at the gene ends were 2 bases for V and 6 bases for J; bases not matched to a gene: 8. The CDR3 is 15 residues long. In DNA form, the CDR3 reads TGTGCCAGCTCACCAAGGAGCGGGGGGAGGAGCGAGCAGTACGTC. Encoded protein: CASSPRSGGRSEQYV.

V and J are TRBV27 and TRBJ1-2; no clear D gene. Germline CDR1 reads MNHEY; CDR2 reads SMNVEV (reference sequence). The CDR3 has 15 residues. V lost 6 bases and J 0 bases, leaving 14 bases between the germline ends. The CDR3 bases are TGTGCCAGCAGGGATGTGGGAGTTGCTAACTATGGCTACACCTTC. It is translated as CASRDVGVANYGYTF.

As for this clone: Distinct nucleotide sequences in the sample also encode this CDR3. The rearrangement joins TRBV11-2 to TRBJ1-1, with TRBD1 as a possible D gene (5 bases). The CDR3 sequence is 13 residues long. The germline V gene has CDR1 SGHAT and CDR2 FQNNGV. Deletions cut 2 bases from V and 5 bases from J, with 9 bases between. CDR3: CASSLSGGTEAFF. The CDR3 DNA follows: TGTGCCAGCAGCTTATCGGGGGGAACTGAAGCTTTCTTT.

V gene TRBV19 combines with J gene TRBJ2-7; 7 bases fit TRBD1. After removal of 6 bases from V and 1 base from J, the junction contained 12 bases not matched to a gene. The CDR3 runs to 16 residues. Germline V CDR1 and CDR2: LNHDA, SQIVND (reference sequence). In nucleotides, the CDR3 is TGTGCCAGTAGCCCCCTTGGGGACAGTCTTTCCTACGAGCAGTACTTC. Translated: CASSPLGDSLSYEQYF. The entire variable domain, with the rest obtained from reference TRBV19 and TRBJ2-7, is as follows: DGGITQSPKYLFRKEGQNVTLSCEQNLNHDAMYWYRQDPGQGLRLIYYSQIVNDFQKGDIAEGYSVSREKKESFPLTVTSAQKNPTAFYLCASSPLGDSLSYEQYFGPGTRLTVT.

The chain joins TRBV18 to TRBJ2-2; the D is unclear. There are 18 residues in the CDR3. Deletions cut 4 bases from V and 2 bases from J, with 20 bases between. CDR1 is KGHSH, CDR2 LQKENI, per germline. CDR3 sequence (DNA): TGTGCCAGCTCACGTCGGGTCTTCCGAAATCCTAACACCGGGGAGCTGTTTTTT. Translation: CASSRRVFRNPNTGELFF.

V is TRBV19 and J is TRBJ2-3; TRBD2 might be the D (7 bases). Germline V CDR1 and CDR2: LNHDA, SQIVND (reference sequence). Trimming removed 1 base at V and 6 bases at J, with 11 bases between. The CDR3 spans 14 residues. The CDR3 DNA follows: TGTGCCAGTAGTATAGCCCGGGGGGCCGATACGCAGTATTTT. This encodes CASSIARGADTQYF. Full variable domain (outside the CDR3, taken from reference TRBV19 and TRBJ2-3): DGGITQSPKYLFRKEGQNVTLSCEQNLNHDAMYWYRQDPGQGLRLIYYSQIVNDFQKGDIAEGYSVSREKKESFPLTVTSAQKNPTAFYLCASSIARGADTQYFGPGTRLTVL.

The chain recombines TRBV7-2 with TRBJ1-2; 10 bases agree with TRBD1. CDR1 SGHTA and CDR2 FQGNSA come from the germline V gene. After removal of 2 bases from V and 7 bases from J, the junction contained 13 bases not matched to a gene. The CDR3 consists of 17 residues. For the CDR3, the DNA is TGTGCCAGCAGCTTACGTTCGACAGGGGGCAAAGAGGGTGGCTACACCTTC. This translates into CASSLRSTGGKEGGYTF.

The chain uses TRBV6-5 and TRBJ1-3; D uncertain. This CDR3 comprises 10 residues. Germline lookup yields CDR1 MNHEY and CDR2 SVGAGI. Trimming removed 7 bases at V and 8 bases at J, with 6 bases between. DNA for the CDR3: TGTGCCAGCATTGCGGACACCATATATTTT. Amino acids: CASIADTIYF.

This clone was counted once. CDR3 protein: CASSQRGSYTDTQYF. For the CDR3, the DNA is TGTGCCAGCAGCCAAAGAGGGTCATACACAGATACGCAGTATTTT. The genes are TRBV6-5 and TRBJ2-3, with D maybe TRBD2 (5 bases). V lost 6 bases to trimming and J lost 2 bases, with 15 bases between them. This CDR3 comprises 15 residues. The germline gives CDR1 MNHEY, CDR2 SVGAGI.

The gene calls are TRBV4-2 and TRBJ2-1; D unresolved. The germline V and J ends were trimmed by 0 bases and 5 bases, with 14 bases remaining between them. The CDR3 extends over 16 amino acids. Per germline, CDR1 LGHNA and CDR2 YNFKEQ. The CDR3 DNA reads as TGTGCCAGCAGCCAAGATCAGGTGGCAGCAAACAATGAGCAGTTCTTC. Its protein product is CASSQDQVAANNEQFF.

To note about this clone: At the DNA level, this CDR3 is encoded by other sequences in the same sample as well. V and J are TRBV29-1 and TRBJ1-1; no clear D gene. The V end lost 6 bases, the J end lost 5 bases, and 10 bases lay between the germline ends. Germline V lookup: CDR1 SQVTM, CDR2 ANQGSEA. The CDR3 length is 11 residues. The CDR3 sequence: CSVPGRTEAFF. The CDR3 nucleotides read TGCAGCGTCCCCGGGAGAACTGAAGCTTTCTTT.

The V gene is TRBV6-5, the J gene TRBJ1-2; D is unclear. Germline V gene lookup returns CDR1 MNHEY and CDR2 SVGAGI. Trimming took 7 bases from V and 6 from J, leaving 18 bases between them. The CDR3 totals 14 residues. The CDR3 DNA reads TGTGCCAGCAAACCACGCCCGCGGGAGAATGGCTACACCTTC. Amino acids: CASKPRPRENGYTF.

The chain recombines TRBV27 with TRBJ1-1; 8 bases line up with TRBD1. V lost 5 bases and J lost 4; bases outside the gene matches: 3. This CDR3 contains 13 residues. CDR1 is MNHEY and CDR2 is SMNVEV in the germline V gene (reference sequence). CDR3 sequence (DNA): TGTGCCAGCAGTCACACAGGGGGCACTGAAGCTTTCTTT. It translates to CASSHTGGTEAFF.

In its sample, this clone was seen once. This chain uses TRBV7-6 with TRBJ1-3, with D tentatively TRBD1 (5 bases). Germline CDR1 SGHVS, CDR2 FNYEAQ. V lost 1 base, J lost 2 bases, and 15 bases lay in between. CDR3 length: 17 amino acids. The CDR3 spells CASSLVGGLSTGNTIYF. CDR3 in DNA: TGTGCCAGCAGCTTAGTGGGGGGACTTTCGACTGGAAACACCATATATTTT.

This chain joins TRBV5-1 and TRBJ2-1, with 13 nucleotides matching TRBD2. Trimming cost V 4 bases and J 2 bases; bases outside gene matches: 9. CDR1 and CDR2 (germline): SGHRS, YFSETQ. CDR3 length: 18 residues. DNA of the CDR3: TGCGCCAGCAGCCCCTTGGGGACTAGCGGGGACACCTACAATGAGCAGTTCTTC. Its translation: CASSPLGTSGDTYNEQFF.

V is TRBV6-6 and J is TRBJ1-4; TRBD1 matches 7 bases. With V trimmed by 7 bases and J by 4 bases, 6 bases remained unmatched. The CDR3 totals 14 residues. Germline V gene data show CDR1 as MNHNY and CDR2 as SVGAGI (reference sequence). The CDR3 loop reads CASIRGQFNEKLFF. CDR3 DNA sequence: TGTGCCAGCATACGGGGACAGTTTAATGAAAAACTGTTTTTT.

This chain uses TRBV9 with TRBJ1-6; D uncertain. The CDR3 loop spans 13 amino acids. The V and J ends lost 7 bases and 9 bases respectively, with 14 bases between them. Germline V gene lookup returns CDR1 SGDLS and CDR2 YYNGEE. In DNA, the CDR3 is TGTGCCAGCTCCCCAGGCCCAAGTTCACCCCTCCACTTT. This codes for CASSPGPSSPLHF.